This T cell receptor beta chain was identified in a study of T-cell reconstitution after alpha-beta-depleted transplantation in children. The germline gives CDR1 SNHLY, CDR2 FYNNEI. This CDR3 has 15 residues. Trimming stripped 6 bases from V and 4 bases from J, with 16 bases between. Molecular barcoding with unique molecular identifiers was used for the TCRbeta library. TCRdb fed the PCR reads into MiXCR, producing one record per CDR3 protein. The sample has 300,000 or so distinct CDR3 sequences; 9.9% are singletons. The table lists this clonotype with a few counts. V and J are TRBV2 and TRBJ1-3; D is undetermined. This TCR was recovered from a human donor who donated a stem cell graft to a child with SCID. This sample comprised PBMCs from the stem cell graft donor, obtained from the stem cell graft. The CDR3 spells CASSAQVGFGNTIYF. The CDR3 nucleotides read TGTGCCAGCAGCGCCCAAGTGGGGTTCGGAAACACCATATATTTT.